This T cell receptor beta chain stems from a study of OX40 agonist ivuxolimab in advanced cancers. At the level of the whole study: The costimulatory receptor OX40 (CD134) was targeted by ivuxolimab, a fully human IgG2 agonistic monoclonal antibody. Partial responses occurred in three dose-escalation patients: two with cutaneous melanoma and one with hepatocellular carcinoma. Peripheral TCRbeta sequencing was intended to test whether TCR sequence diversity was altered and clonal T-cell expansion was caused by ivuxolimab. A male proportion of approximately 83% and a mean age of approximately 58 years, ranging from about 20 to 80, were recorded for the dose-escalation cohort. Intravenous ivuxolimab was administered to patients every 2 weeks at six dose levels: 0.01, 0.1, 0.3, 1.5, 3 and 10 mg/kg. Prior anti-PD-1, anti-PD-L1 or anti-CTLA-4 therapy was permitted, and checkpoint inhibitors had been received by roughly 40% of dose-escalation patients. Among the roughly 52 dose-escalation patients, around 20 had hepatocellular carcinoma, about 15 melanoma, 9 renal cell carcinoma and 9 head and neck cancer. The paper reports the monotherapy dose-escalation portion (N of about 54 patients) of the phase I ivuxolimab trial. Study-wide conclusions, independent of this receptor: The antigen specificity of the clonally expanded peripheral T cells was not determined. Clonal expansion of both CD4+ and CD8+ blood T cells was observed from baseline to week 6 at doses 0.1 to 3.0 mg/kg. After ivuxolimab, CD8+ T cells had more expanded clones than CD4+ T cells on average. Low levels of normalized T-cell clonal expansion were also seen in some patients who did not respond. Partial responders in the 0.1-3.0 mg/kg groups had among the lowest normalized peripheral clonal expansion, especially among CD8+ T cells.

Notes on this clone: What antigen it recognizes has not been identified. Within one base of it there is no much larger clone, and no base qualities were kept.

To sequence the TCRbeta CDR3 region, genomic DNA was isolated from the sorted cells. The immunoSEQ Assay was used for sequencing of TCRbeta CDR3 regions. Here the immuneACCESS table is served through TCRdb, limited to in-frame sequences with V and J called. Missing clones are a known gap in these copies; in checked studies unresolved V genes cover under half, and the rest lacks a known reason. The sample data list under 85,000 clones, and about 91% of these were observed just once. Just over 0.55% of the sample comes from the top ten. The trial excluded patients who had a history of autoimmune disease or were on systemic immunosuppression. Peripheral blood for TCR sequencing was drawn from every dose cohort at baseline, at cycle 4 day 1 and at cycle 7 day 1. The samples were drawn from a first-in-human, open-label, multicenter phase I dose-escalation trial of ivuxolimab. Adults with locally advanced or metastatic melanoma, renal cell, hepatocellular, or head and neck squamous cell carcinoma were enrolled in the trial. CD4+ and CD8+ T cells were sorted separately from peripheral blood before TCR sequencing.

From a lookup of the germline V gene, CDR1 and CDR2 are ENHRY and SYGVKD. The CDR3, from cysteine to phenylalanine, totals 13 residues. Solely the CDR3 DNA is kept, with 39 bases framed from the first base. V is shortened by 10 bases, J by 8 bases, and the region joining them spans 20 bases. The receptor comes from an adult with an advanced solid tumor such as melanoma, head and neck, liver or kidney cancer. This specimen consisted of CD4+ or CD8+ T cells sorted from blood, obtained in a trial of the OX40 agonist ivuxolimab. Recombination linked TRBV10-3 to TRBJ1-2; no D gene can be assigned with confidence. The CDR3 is CATHWVGVGGYTF. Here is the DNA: TGTGCCACCCATTGGGTCGGGGTGGGCGGCTACACCTTC.